This TCR beta chain was captured in a study of CXCR3-negative and CXCR3-positive naive CD8 T cells. The TRB cDNA libraries were prepared by 5' RACE with UMI labels. Following a re-call of the 5' RACE reads, TCRdb has one entry per CDR3 protein and lacks DNA. The sample is made up of some 7,400 distinct CDR3 sequences, and the top ten hold 1.5% to 2% of it. Findings of the study overall: High diversity, comparable across both naive subsets, contrasted with much lower diversity in memory CD8+ cells.

On this clonotype itself: Its antigen remains unknown.

There are 14 residues in the CDR3. Germline lookup yields CDR1 SGHAT and CDR2 FQNNGV. The sample was naive CXCR3- CD8+ T cells from blood. Described subset: CD45RO-CCR7+CD27+CD95- naive CD8+ T cells lacking CXCR3 (TNR3-). This rearrangement joins TRBV11-2 to TRBJ2-4. The TCR comes from a human donor in good health. Some clones in this sample may be carry-over from other donors' samples. The CDR3 sequence: CASSPILQENIQYF.